A single sample gave rise to the 25 T cell receptor beta chains below, sequenced in a study of T cell repertoires in ileal Crohn's disease. The data were produced by immunoSEQ multiplex PCR, yet TCRdb's version contains in-frame clones alone and is incomplete. The sample has several thousand clones; around 79% are singletons. The time point was: neoterminal ileum biopsy at postoperative endoscopy, about 6 months after surgery. Specimen: ileal tissue. The receptor source for this set is an adult with Crohn's disease.

The V gene is TRBV2, the J gene TRBJ2-4; TRBD1 matches at 8 bases. J was trimmed by 5 bases and V by 8 bases; bases with no gene match: 11. CDR3 length: 15 residues. CDR1 and CDR2 from the germline V gene are SNHLY and FYNNEI. The CDR3 loop reads CASPPWQGAENIQYF. DNA for the CDR3: TGTGCCAGCCCGCCTTGGCAGGGGGCGGAAAACATTCAGTACTTC. Looking up the rest from reference TRBV2 and TRBJ2-4 gives the full variable domain: EPEVTQTPSHQVTQMGQEVILRCVPISNHLYFYWYRQILGQKVEFLVSFYNNEISEKSEIFDDQFSVERPDGSNFTLKIRSTKLEDSAMYFCASPPWQGAENIQYFGAGTRLSVL.

The rearrangement links TRBV11-2 to TRBJ2-1; 13 bases are a match to TRBD2. This CDR3 is built from 16 residues. CDR1 SGHAT and CDR2 FQNNGV come from the germline V gene. Germline trimming cut 4 bases from V and 6 bases from J; bases unmatched to any gene: 6. The CDR3: CASSSTWTSGSNEQFF. DNA for the CDR3: TGTGCCAGCAGCTCGACCTGGACTAGCGGGAGCAATGAGCAGTTCTTC.

The J gene is TRBJ2-7, the V gene TRBV25-1, with 11 bases that match TRBD2. Germline-derived CDR1 and CDR2 are MGHDK and SYGVNS. V was pared by 10 bases and J by 12 bases, with 8 bases of the junction left unmatched. The CDR3 sequence is 11 residues long. The CDR3 DNA reads as TGTGCCACCATCCTGGGACTAGCGGCGTACTTC. This codes for CATILGLAAYF.

This clone has just a few counts. This rearrangement joins TRBV27 to TRBJ1-5, with 7 bases identical to TRBD1. The CDR3 is made up of 17 amino acids. J was trimmed by 1 base and V by 3 bases; bases with no gene match: 9. Germline V lookup: CDR1 MNHEY, CDR2 SMNVEV (reference sequence). The CDR3 region has the DNA TGTGCCAGCAGTTTGACAGGGTCAGGGTTGAGCAATCAGCCCCAGCATTTT. Protein product: CASSLTGSGLSNQPQHF.

V is TRBV6-5 and J is TRBJ1-2; TRBD1 matches at 9 bases. J lost 9 bases, V lost 6 bases, and 8 bases had no gene match. Looked up from germline, CDR1 is MNHEY and CDR2 is SVGAGI. There are 13 residues in the CDR3. In DNA form, the CDR3 reads TGTGCCAGCAGCCCCGGGACAGGGCTGAGCTACACCTTC. Its translation: CASSPGTGLSYTF.

The chain has TRBV5-4 and TRBJ2-3; 10 bases are a match to TRBD2. The CDR3 consists of 18 residues. The trim removed 0 bases at V and 6 bases at J, leaving 13 bases unmatched. Germline CDR1 SGHNT, CDR2 YYREEE (reference sequence). CDR3 sequence reads: CASSLEQRGGERLDTQYF. Here the CDR3 DNA reads TGTGCCAGCAGCTTGGAACAGCGGGGGGGCGAACGGCTGGATACGCAGTATTTT.

The chain recombines TRBV20-1 with TRBJ2-7; D gene uncertain. Germline loops: CDR1 DFQATT, CDR2 SNEGSKA (reference sequence). This CDR3 comprises 11 residues. V was trimmed by 6 bases and J by 4 bases, leaving 10 bases between them. The DNA for the CDR3 is TGCAGTGCCCTCTCCAGGTACGAGCAGTACTTC. Protein sequence: CSALSRYEQYF.

The chain is built from TRBV6-5 and TRBJ2-3; no clear D gene. V was clipped by 0 bases and J by 0 bases, with 10 bases between them. The CDR3 contains 16 residues. In germline, CDR1 is MNHEY, CDR2 SVGAGI. Here the CDR3 DNA reads TGTGCCAGCAGTTACTCGATCAGTTCTAGCACAGATACGCAGTATTTT. It yields the protein CASSYSISSSTDTQYF.

The chain carries TRBV6-1 and TRBJ2-7, with D tentatively TRBD2 (6 bases). This CDR3 comprises 12 residues. CDR1 and CDR2 from the germline V gene are MNHNS and SASEGT. V was clipped by 3 bases and J by 12 bases, with 15 bases between them. This CDR3 reads CASSENRDWGYF. CDR3 sequence (DNA): TGTGCCAGCAGTGAGAACCGGGACTGGGGGTACTTC.

This chain joins TRBV5-1 and TRBJ1-2; TRBD1 aligns across 7 bases. Germline trimming cut 4 bases from V and 4 bases from J; bases unmatched to any gene: 10. Germline-derived CDR1 and CDR2 are SGHRS and YFSETQ. This CDR3 has 15 residues. Here the CDR3 reads CASSKRTGWGYGYTF. Written as DNA, the CDR3 is TGCGCCAGCAGCAAAAGGACAGGTTGGGGCTATGGCTACACCTTC.

This clone was seen a single time. Other DNA sequences in this sample translate to the same CDR3. The chain couples TRBV18 to TRBJ2-7, with a possible D match to TRBD2 (5 bases). V shed 6 bases and J shed 5 bases, with 11 bases lying between them. CDR3 length equals 12 residues. CDR1 and CDR2 from the germline V gene are KGHSH and LQKENI. The CDR3 bases are TGTGCCAGCTCCTCCCTCGGGGACGAGCAGTACTTC. Protein product: CASSSLGDEQYF.

The chain recombines TRBV7-2 with TRBJ2-3, with TRBD2 identical over 10 bases. V shed 4 bases, J shed 3 bases, and the junction held 7 bases outside the gene matches. The germline V gene encodes CDR1 SGHTA and CDR2 FQGNSA. This CDR3 is 16 amino acids long. CDR3 loop: CASSSTGLAATDTQYF. The CDR3 nucleotides are TGTGCCAGCAGCTCTACCGGACTAGCGGCGACAGATACGCAGTATTTT.

This chain joins TRBV20-1 and TRBJ2-5; D gene unclear. The ends were cut back, 3 bases at V and 5 bases at J, with 7 bases in the middle. The CDR3 is 11 residues long. From germline, CDR1 is DFQATT and CDR2 SNEGSKA (reference sequence). The CDR3 nucleotides are TGCAGTGCTAGGCCTGCGGAGACCCAGTACTTC. This translates into CSARPAETQYF.

The chain couples TRBV5-4 to TRBJ1-1; D is unresolved. V lost 3 bases and J lost 1, with 10 bases in between. The germline V gene encodes CDR1 SGHNT and CDR2 YYREEE (reference sequence). The CDR3 totals 14 residues. CDR3 sequence: CASSYISGNTEAFF. The CDR3 bases are TGTGCCAGCAGCTACATATCAGGGAACACTGAAGCTTTCTTT.

The chain employs TRBV11-2 and TRBJ2-1, with D possibly TRBD2 on 6 matching bases. The V end was cut by 6 bases, the J end by 3 bases, with 9 bases between. This CDR3 has 13 amino acids. Germline loops: CDR1 SGHAT, CDR2 FQNNGV. CDR3 protein: CASREGYYNEQFF. DNA for the CDR3: TGTGCCAGCAGGGAGGGGTACTACAATGAGCAGTTCTTC.

This chain uses TRBV7-3 with TRBJ2-1; 8 bases are a match to TRBD2. CDR1 SGHTA and CDR2 FQGTGA come from the germline V gene. This CDR3 spans 15 amino acids. With 5 bases clipped from V and 7 bases from J, the junction kept 10 bases outside the gene matches. Written as DNA, the CDR3 is TGTGCCAGCAGCCAGGCCACTAGCGGTAGGAATGAGCAGTTCTTC. The encoded protein is CASSQATSGRNEQFF.

The chain joins TRBV30 to TRBJ1-6, with D hard to call. Trimming removed 0 bases from V and 3 bases from J, with 18 bases in between. Germline loops: CDR1 GTSNPN, CDR2 SVGIG (reference sequence). The CDR3 loop spans 18 amino acids. The CDR3 DNA reads as TGTGCCTGGAGTGTAGCCCCGCGGAGGGAAGGCTATAATTCACCCCTCCACTTT. Its translation: CAWSVAPRREGYNSPLHF.

This sequence joins TRBV7-9 and TRBJ1-3; 7 bases agree with TRBD1. This CDR3 has 16 amino acids. Germline assignment: CDR1 SEHNR and CDR2 FQNEAQ (reference sequence). The junction had 10 bases not matched to a gene; V was cut back by 5 bases and J by 3 bases. The CDR3 coding sequence is TGTGCCAGCAGCCCCCGACAGGGTTCAGGTGGAAACACCATATATTTT. Protein sequence: CASSPRQGSGGNTIYF.

The chain recombines TRBV15 with TRBJ2-7, with 9 bases identical to TRBD1. V gave up 0 bases and J gave up 2 bases; unmatched junction bases: 2. Germline loops: CDR1 LNHNV, CDR2 YYDKDF (reference sequence). The CDR3 loop spans 15 amino acids. The CDR3 region is CATSREGQGTYEQYF. The CDR3, as DNA: TGTGCCACCAGCAGAGAAGGACAGGGGACCTACGAGCAGTACTTC.

This CDR3 is CASSLGGTGISNTEAFF. The CDR3 bases are TGTGCCAGCAGCTTAGGGGGGACAGGGATTTCGAACACTGAAGCTTTCTTT. The chain is built from TRBV7-9 and TRBJ1-1; TRBD1 matches 9 bases. The germline V gene encodes CDR1 SEHNR and CDR2 FQNEAQ (reference sequence). The CDR3 extends over 17 amino acids. Trimming at V came to 1 base and at J to 1 base, leaving 7 bases not matched to a gene.

The V and J genes are TRBV27 and TRBJ1-2, with 9 bases fitting TRBD1. This CDR3 is 16 amino acids long. Trimming removed 5 bases from V and 1 base from J; junction bases left unmatched: 8. Germline loops: CDR1 MNHEY, CDR2 SMNVEV (reference sequence). For the CDR3, the DNA is TGTGCCAGCAGTCCTAGTCCGGGACAGGGTAACTATGGCTACACCTTC. This codes for CASSPSPGQGNYGYTF.

The chain employs TRBV14 and TRBJ2-1; D is unclear. With 1 base removed from V and 4 bases from J, the gap between germline ends came to 2 bases. The CDR3 loop spans 12 amino acids. Germline CDR1 and CDR2: SGHDN and FVKESK. The CDR3 is CASSQAYNEQFF. Written as DNA, the CDR3 is TGTGCCAGCAGCCAAGCTTACAATGAGCAGTTCTTC.

V gene TRBV19 combines with J gene TRBJ2-7; 12 bases agree with TRBD2. The V segment lost 7 bases and the J segment 4 bases; nucleotides outside the gene matches: 2. This CDR3 spans 13 amino acids. The germline V gene has CDR1 LNHDA and CDR2 SQIVND (reference sequence). In nucleotides, the CDR3 is TGTGCCAGTACGACTAGCGGGGGATACGAGCAGTACTTC. This sequence encodes CASTTSGGYEQYF. The variable domain in full, with the rest retrieved from reference TRBV19 and TRBJ2-7, is DGGITQSPKYLFRKEGQNVTLSCEQNLNHDAMYWYRQDPGQGLRLIYYSQIVNDFQKGDIAEGYSVSREKKESFPLTVTSAQKNPTAFYLCASTTSGGYEQYFGPGTRLTVT.

This chain uses TRBV6-5 with TRBJ1-5; 9 nucleotides match TRBD1. Germline CDR1 is MNHEY and CDR2 is SVGAGI. CDR3 length: 15 residues. J gave up 1 base and V 6 bases, and 4 bases lay outside the gene matches. The CDR3: CASSQGQGSNQPQHF. The CDR3 nucleotides read TGTGCCAGCAGCCAAGGACAGGGGAGCAATCAGCCCCAGCATTTT.

The CDR3 spells CASSSSGAGNTIYF. For the CDR3, the DNA is TGTGCCAGCTCATCTTCAGGGGCAGGAAACACCATATATTTT. This rearrangement joins TRBV18 to TRBJ1-3; tentatively, D is TRBD1 (6 bases). Trimming cost V 5 bases and J 4 bases, with 12 bases left between them. Germline CDR1 and CDR2: KGHSH and LQKENI. The CDR3 is made up of 14 amino acids.